A single sample is the source of the 17 T cell receptor beta chains below, sequenced in a study of response to subunit inactivated influenza vaccine. Using its own MiXCR run on the RT-PCR reads, TCRdb lists one record per CDR3 protein. The sample shows about 580,000 distinct CDR3 sequences, 14% of them seen only once. This sample comprised PBMCs from blood, obtained 12 days after vaccination. The source is a man between 45 and 60 years old who received an inactivated influenza vaccine.

The rearrangement links TRBV27 to TRBJ2-1, with D perhaps TRBD1 or TRBD2 (5 bases each). This CDR3 is built from 16 residues. Trimming took 5 bases from V and 4 from J, leaving 18 bases between them. Germline CDR1 is MNHEY and CDR2 is SMNVEV (reference sequence). The CDR3 coding sequence is TGTGCCAGCAGTCTGTACTCGGGACGGAGATACAATGAGCAGTTCTTC. Amino acids: CASSLYSGRRYNEQFF.

The V gene is TRBV7-8, the J gene TRBJ2-6; D is unclear. With 3 bases removed from V and 1 base from J, the gap between germline ends came to 13 bases. CDR1 and CDR2 from the germline V gene are SGHVS and FQNEAQ. The CDR3 consists of 17 residues. The CDR3 region is CASSFGIISSGANVLTF. CDR3 bases: TGTGCCAGCAGCTTTGGCATTATCTCGTCTGGGGCCAACGTCCTGACTTTC.

The gene calls are TRBV7-2 and TRBJ2-3; TRBD1 agrees at 7 bases. The CDR3 covers 14 residues. Trimming removed 5 bases from V and 5 bases from J; junction bases left unmatched: 7. CDR1 is SGHTA, CDR2 FQGNSA, per germline. CDR3 bases: TGTGCCAGCAGCGCCAGACAGGGAGTAGATACGCAGTATTTT. It specifies CASSARQGVDTQYF.

This clonotype was recorded a few times. The chain is built from TRBV24-1 and TRBJ1-5; D unclear. This CDR3 is built from 14 residues. V lost 0 bases and J 1 base, leaving 3 bases between the germline ends. Looked up from germline, CDR1 is KGHDR and CDR2 is SFDVKD. The CDR3 DNA sequence: TGTGCCACCAGTGATTTGCAGAGCAATCAGCCCCAGCATTTT. Translated, it gives CATSDLQSNQPQHF.

The V call is TRBV28, the J call TRBJ2-7, with 10 nucleotides matching TRBD2. The junction had 17 bases not matched to a gene; V was cut back by 5 bases and J by 7 bases. This CDR3 comprises 17 residues. Per germline, CDR1 MDHEN and CDR2 SYDVKM. This chain's CDR3 is CASSASTSGAAGREQYF. DNA of the CDR3: TGTGCCAGCAGTGCTTCCACTAGCGGGGCCGCGGGGAGAGAGCAGTACTTC. The whole variable domain, remainder taken from reference TRBV28 and TRBJ2-7, is DVKVTQSSRYLVKRTGEKVFLECVQDMDHENMFWYRQDPGLGLRLIYFSYDVKMKEKGDIPEGYSVSREKKERFSLILESASTNQTSMYLCASSASTSGAAGREQYFGPGTRLTVT.

V usage is TRBV4-2 and J usage is TRBJ2-1; the D gene is possibly TRBD2 (6 bases). Trimming took 0 bases from V and 0 from J, leaving 12 bases between them. Germline V lookup: CDR1 LGHNA, CDR2 YNFKEQ. The CDR3 loop spans 17 amino acids. The CDR3, as DNA: TGTGCCAGCAGCCAAGAACCGGGAGTGAGCTCCTACAATGAGCAGTTCTTC. Its translation is CASSQEPGVSSYNEQFF.

In this sample, this clonotype turned up once. The rearrangement joins TRBV27 to TRBJ2-7, with TRBD2 identical over 9 bases. The V segment lost 5 bases and the J segment 0 bases; nucleotides outside the gene matches: 8. CDR1 is MNHEY and CDR2 is SMNVEV in the germline V gene (reference sequence). The CDR3 consists of 16 residues. The CDR3 sequence is CASSAFVSGSSYEQYF. The CDR3 DNA follows: TGTGCCAGCAGTGCCTTCGTTAGCGGGAGCTCCTACGAGCAGTACTTC.

The chain carries TRBV5-1 and TRBJ2-1, with 9 bases aligning to TRBD1. From germline, CDR1 is SGHRS and CDR2 YFSETQ. The V gene end was trimmed by 0 bases and the J gene end by 7 bases; junction bases not matched to a gene: 8. The CDR3 is made up of 16 amino acids. This CDR3 is CASSLVPGQGLNEQFF. DNA of the CDR3: TGCGCCAGCAGCTTGGTACCGGGACAGGGTCTTAATGAGCAGTTCTTC.

The rearrangement uses TRBV7-2 and TRBJ1-5; no reliable D call. Germline-derived CDR1 and CDR2 are SGHTA and FQGNSA. Between the trimmed V and J ends, which lost 5 bases and 7 bases, there was a span of 12 bases. The CDR3 extends over 13 amino acids. CDR3 nucleotide sequence: TGTGCCAGCAGCCCGAGGGTGGGCCAGCCCCAGCATTTT. As protein: CASSPRVGQPQHF.

This clonotype showed up just a few times. This chain connects TRBV9 to TRBJ1-5, with a tentative D call TRBD1 (5 bases). V shed 0 bases and J shed 4 bases, with 11 bases lying between them. The CDR3 extends over 15 amino acids. Germline CDR1 is SGDLS and CDR2 is YYNGEE. Here the CDR3 reads CASSVDGQGNQPQHF. In DNA, the CDR3 is TGTGCCAGCAGCGTAGACGGGCAGGGTAATCAGCCCCAGCATTTT. The whole variable domain, remainder taken from reference TRBV9 and TRBJ1-5, is DSGVTQTPKHLITATGQRVTLRCSPRSGDLSVYWYQQSLDQGLQFLIQYYNGEERAKGNILERFSAQQFPDLHSELNLSSLELGDSALYFCASSVDGQGNQPQHFGDGTRLSIL.

The V gene is TRBV15, the J gene TRBJ2-7; the D gene could be TRBD1 or TRBD2 (5 bases each). This CDR3 contains 16 residues. Per germline, CDR1 LNHNV and CDR2 YYDKDF (reference sequence). V was pared by 3 bases and J by 0 bases, with 15 bases between. The CDR3 DNA follows: TGTGCCACCAGCAGTTATGAGGGACGGAGCTCCTACGAGCAGTACTTC. Protein product: CATSSYEGRSSYEQYF.

This clonotype was seen a handful of times. V is TRBV7-6 and J is TRBJ2-3; tentative D call: TRBD2 (6 bases). Germline assignment: CDR1 SGHVS and CDR2 FNYEAQ. The V and J ends lost 5 bases and 5 bases respectively, with 14 bases between them. The CDR3 has 14 amino acids. In nucleotides, the CDR3 is TGTGCCAGCAGCCCCACTAGCTTTGGAGATACGCAGTATTTT. Its translation is CASSPTSFGDTQYF.

This clonotype was found a few times. The chain has TRBV20-1 and TRBJ1-1, with 12 bases lining up with TRBD1. This CDR3 spans 14 amino acids. The germline V gene encodes CDR1 DFQATT and CDR2 SNEGSKA (reference sequence). The J segment lost 10 bases and the V segment lost 0 bases, leaving 6 bases of the junction unmatched. The chain's CDR3 is CSARESGTGGRAFF. CDR3 in DNA: TGCAGTGCTAGAGAGTCTGGGACAGGGGGCCGAGCTTTCTTT.

The J gene is TRBJ1-4, the V gene TRBV20-1; 7 nucleotides line up with TRBD1. This CDR3 region has 14 residues. V lost 6 bases to trimming and J lost 4 bases; unmatched junction nucleotides: 8. The germline V gene encodes CDR1 DFQATT and CDR2 SNEGSKA (reference sequence). In DNA, the CDR3 is TGCAGTGCAGGGGGCCGCGAGCTTAATGAAAAACTGTTTTTT. It yields the protein CSAGGRELNEKLFF.

This clonotype has only a few counts. V is TRBV20-1 and J is TRBJ2-1, with 7 bases that match TRBD2. From germline, CDR1 is DFQATT and CDR2 SNEGSKA (reference sequence). CDR3 size: 17 residues. The V and J ends lost 1 base and 0 bases, in that order; junction bases with no gene match: 9. The CDR3 coding sequence is TGCAGTGCTAGAGGTCACGGGGGGAAGAGCTCCTACAATGAGCAGTTCTTC. Protein sequence: CSARGHGGKSSYNEQFF.

This clonotype was detected many times. The chain recombines TRBV7-9 with TRBJ2-7; D ambiguous. This CDR3 has 12 residues. The V gene's germline CDR1 is SEHNR and CDR2 FQNEAQ (reference sequence). The V gene lost 2 bases and the J gene lost 6 bases, with 8 bases spanning the gap. CDR3: CASSLFLSEQYF. In DNA, the CDR3 is TGTGCCAGCAGCTTATTCCTCTCCGAGCAGTACTTC.

The chain is built from TRBV12-3 or TRBV12-4 and TRBJ2-5; perhaps TRBD1 as D (6 bases). V was cut by 7 bases and J by 5 bases, with 17 bases left in between. The length of the CDR3 is 14 residues. DNA of the CDR3: TGTGCCAGCATGTCCAACAGGGTTTGGGAGACCCAGTACTTC. Protein: CASMSNRVWETQYF.